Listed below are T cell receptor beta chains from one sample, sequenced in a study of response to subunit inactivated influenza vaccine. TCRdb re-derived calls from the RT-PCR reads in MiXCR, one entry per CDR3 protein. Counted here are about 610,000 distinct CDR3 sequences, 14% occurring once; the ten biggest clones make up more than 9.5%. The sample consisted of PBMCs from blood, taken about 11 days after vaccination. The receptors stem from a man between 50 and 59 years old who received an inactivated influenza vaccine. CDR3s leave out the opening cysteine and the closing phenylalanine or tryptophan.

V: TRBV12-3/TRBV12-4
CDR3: ASSRRDGKNIQY

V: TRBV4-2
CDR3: ASSPQTSGVYQETQY

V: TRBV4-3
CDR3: ASSQGTAGTNNEQF

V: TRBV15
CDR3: ATSRGLEAGTDTQY

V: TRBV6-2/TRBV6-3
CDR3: AGRIPPGEQF

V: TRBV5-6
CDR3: ASSHRQGRTEAF

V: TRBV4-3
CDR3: ASSQDAGANNYGYT

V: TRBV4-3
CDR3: ASSQYSGRSGRPYEQY

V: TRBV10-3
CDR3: ALGVDRYNEQF

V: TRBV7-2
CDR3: ASSPAEAENSPLH

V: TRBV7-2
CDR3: ASKGGTYTDTQY